These 4 T cell receptor beta chains originate from one sample sequenced in a study of cytomegalovirus exposure and HLA in healthy donors. The PCR was carried out with 60 Vbeta primers and 13 Jbeta primers. TCRdb's copy holds only in-frame clones and misses some; the assay was immunoSEQ multiplex PCR. Here the sample table reports 150,000 to 200,000 clones. Source material: PBMCs. All receptors derive from a woman aged 55-70 years in good health and CMV-seronegative.

This sequence joins TRBV18 and TRBJ2-1; 9 bases map to TRBD2. The germline V gene has CDR1 KGHSH and CDR2 LQKENI. Losses at the gene ends were 1 base for V and 9 bases for J; bases not matched to a gene: 7. CDR3 size: 15 residues. The CDR3 sequence is CASSPQSGRNGEQFF. DNA for the CDR3: TGTGCCAGCTCACCACAGAGCGGGAGGAATGGTGAGCAGTTCTTC.

The rearrangement uses TRBV29-1 and TRBJ2-7, with 10 bases aligning to TRBD2. CDR1 and CDR2 from the germline V gene are SQVTM and ANQGSEA. This CDR3 is 14 amino acids long. J was trimmed by 3 bases and V by 7 bases; bases with no gene match: 9. The CDR3 nucleotides read TGCAGCGCATTCGCCGGGACTAGCGTCTACGAGCAGTACTTC. Translating it yields CSAFAGTSVYEQYF.

This chain uses TRBV28 with TRBJ2-2; TRBD2 matches at 8 bases. CDR3 length: 15 amino acids. J was trimmed by 4 bases and V by 7 bases; bases with no gene match: 8. Looked up from germline, CDR1 is MDHEN and CDR2 is SYDVKM. The CDR3 DNA is TGTGCCAGCACCACAGCGGGAGTTATCACCGGGGAGCTGTTTTTT. Translating it yields CASTTAGVITGELFF.

This chain connects TRBV2 to TRBJ1-5; weak D call: TRBD1 (5 bases). Germline V lookup: CDR1 SNHLY, CDR2 FYNNEI. Deletions cut 4 bases from V and 4 bases from J, with 8 bases between. The CDR3 has 13 amino acids. The CDR3 sequence: CASSGGENQPQHF. In DNA, the CDR3 is TGTGCCAGCAGTGGGGGGGAGAATCAGCCCCAGCATTTT.